These 21 T cell receptor beta chains came from one sample sequenced in a study of lymphopenia after photon versus proton radiotherapy. Profiled with immunoSEQ multiplex PCR; TCRdb holds only in-frame clones, not every one. The data contain tens of thousands of clones, over 80% of them seen just once; the ten biggest clones take up less than 14%. The specimen comprised peripheral blood, sampled from a patient treated with proton-based radiotherapy. The source of these receptors is a man older than 75 with esophageal cancer.

This clone was observed a single time. This CDR3 reads CASSSMAYEQYF. The CDR3 nucleotides read TGTGCCAGCAGTTCCATGGCCTACGAGCAGTACTTC. The genes are TRBV5-4 and TRBJ2-7; D is undetermined. The CDR3 runs to 12 residues. Germline-derived CDR1 and CDR2 are SGHNT and YYREEE (reference sequence). Trimming stripped 5 bases from V and 2 bases from J, with 8 bases between.

The chain carries TRBV7-3 and TRBJ1-2; TRBD1 matches 7 bases. This CDR3 spans 14 amino acids. V gave up 5 bases and J gave up 2 bases; unmatched junction bases: 5. In germline, CDR1 is SGHTA, CDR2 FQGTGA. The CDR3 reads CASSGSGQNYGYTF. CDR3 DNA: TGTGCCAGCAGCGGGTCGGGACAGAACTATGGCTACACCTTC.

This chain links TRBV5-1 with TRBJ2-3; maybe TRBD2 (6 bases). Germline V gene lookup returns CDR1 SGHRS and CDR2 YFSETQ. Trimming took 3 bases from V and 3 from J, leaving 20 bases between them. CDR3 length: 17 residues. The CDR3: CASSWRLAERFTDTQYF. The DNA for the CDR3 is TGCGCCAGCAGCTGGCGGTTAGCGGAGCGATTTACAGATACGCAGTATTTT.

This clone was picked up a small number of times. This rearrangement joins TRBV19 to TRBJ2-2, with TRBD2 matching 7 bases. This CDR3 region has 14 residues. The germline gives CDR1 LNHDA, CDR2 SQIVND (reference sequence). Trimming at V came to 6 bases and at J to 1 base, leaving 2 bases not matched to a gene. For the CDR3, the DNA is TGTGCCAGTAGGACTAGCCAGAACACCGGGGAGCTGTTTTTT. It specifies CASRTSQNTGELFF.

The chain joins TRBV10-1 to TRBJ2-2; no reliable D call. V lost 9 bases and J 2 bases, leaving 10 bases between the germline ends. CDR3 length equals 13 residues. Germline CDR1 WNHNN, CDR2 SYGVQD (reference sequence). The DNA for the CDR3 is TGCGCCAGGGAGATATTTAACACCGGGGAGCTGTTTTTT. It translates to CAREIFNTGELFF.

V usage is TRBV5-4 and J usage is TRBJ1-2; 7 nucleotides agree with TRBD1. Per germline, CDR1 SGHNT and CDR2 YYREEE (reference sequence). The CDR3 is made up of 13 amino acids. J lost 5 bases, V lost 0 bases, and 1 base had no gene match. The CDR3 coding sequence is TGTGCCAGCAGCTTGGAGACAGGGTATGGCTACACCTTC. Translation: CASSLETGYGYTF.

V gene TRBV6-6 combines with J gene TRBJ2-5, with a possible D match to TRBD1 (6 bases). This CDR3 spans 16 amino acids. The V gene lost 0 bases and the J gene lost 1 base, with 12 bases spanning the gap. CDR1 and CDR2 from the germline V gene are MNHNY and SVGAGI (reference sequence). The CDR3 DNA is TGTGCCAGCAGTTACTCGACGGCCAGGGGCCAAGAGACCCAGTACTTC. This sequence encodes CASSYSTARGQETQYF.

CDR3 in DNA: TGTGCCAGCAGTCCACTACAGGGGTACGAGCAGTACTTC. It codes for CASSPLQGYEQYF. The chain joins TRBV27 to TRBJ2-7, with 7 bases aligning to TRBD1. After removal of 5 bases from V and 4 bases from J, the junction contained 5 bases not matched to a gene. The CDR3 extends over 13 amino acids. Germline loops: CDR1 MNHEY, CDR2 SMNVEV (reference sequence).

This chain joins TRBV18 and TRBJ2-3; unclear D gene. V gave up 2 bases and J gave up 6 bases, with 12 bases separating them. This CDR3 spans 14 amino acids. CDR1 and CDR2 (germline): KGHSH, LQKENI. Here the CDR3 DNA reads TGTGCCAGCTCACCATACCAGTTTTCGGATACGCAGTATTTT. Protein product: CASSPYQFSDTQYF.

The genes are TRBV6-6 and TRBJ1-2, with unresolved D. V gave up 0 bases and J gave up 2 bases, with 4 bases separating them. Germline V gives CDR1 MNHNY, CDR2 SVGAGI (reference sequence). The CDR3 has 13 residues. The CDR3 reads CASSYSSNYGYTF. DNA of the CDR3: TGTGCCAGCAGTTACTCTTCGAACTATGGCTACACCTTC.

The chain combines TRBV7-9 with TRBJ2-5, with 9 bases that match TRBD2. CDR3 length: 15 amino acids. Germline V gene lookup returns CDR1 SEHNR and CDR2 FQNEAQ (reference sequence). The J segment lost 4 bases and the V segment lost 3 bases, leaving 6 bases of the junction unmatched. DNA for the CDR3: TGTGCCAGCAGCTTGGCCAGCGGGGGGATAGAGACCCAGTACTTC. Its translation is CASSLASGGIETQYF.

The chain combines TRBV5-1 with TRBJ2-3; TRBD2 aligns across 7 bases. Unmatched junction bases numbered 7, after V lost 1 base and J lost 2 bases. The CDR3 length is 16 residues. Germline assignment: CDR1 SGHRS and CDR2 YFSETQ. This CDR3 reads CASSLTLRGVTDTQYF. For the CDR3, the DNA is TGCGCCAGCAGCTTGACCCTTCGGGGGGTCACAGATACGCAGTATTTT.

The V call is TRBV6-6, the J call TRBJ2-1; 8 positions match TRBD2. The CDR3 is 12 amino acids. After removal of 8 bases from V and 15 bases from J, the junction contained 12 bases not matched to a gene. The germline V gene encodes CDR1 MNHNY and CDR2 SVGAGI (reference sequence). CDR3 sequence (DNA): TGTGCCAGCGGGGGAGCGGGGGCATTTCGGTTCTTC. Translating it yields CASGGAGAFRFF.

The chain combines TRBV6-5 with TRBJ2-7; 11 positions agree with TRBD2. V shed 6 bases, J shed 6 bases, and the junction held 7 bases outside the gene matches. The CDR3 runs 14 residues. Germline V gene sequence: CDR1 MNHEY, CDR2 SVGAGI. The CDR3 protein is CASSPALAGGEQYF. The CDR3 DNA sequence: TGTGCCAGCAGCCCGGCGCTAGCGGGAGGCGAGCAGTACTTC.

The rearrangement uses TRBV2 and TRBJ1-4; TRBD1 is a possible D gene (5 bases). Germline lookup yields CDR1 SNHLY and CDR2 FYNNEI. The CDR3 has 18 amino acids. V lost 1 base and J lost 3, with 18 bases in between. CDR3 in DNA: TGTGCCAGCAGTGAAGATGGGACTGCTGCAGCGGCTAATGAAAAACTGTTTTTT. Residues: CASSEDGTAAAANEKLFF.

The gene calls are TRBV7-2 and TRBJ2-7; D is unclear. Trimming pared 1 base from V and 2 bases from J, leaving 6 bases between. This CDR3 spans 13 amino acids. CDR1 SGHTA and CDR2 FQGNSA come from the germline V gene. The CDR3 loop reads CASSLVTAYEQYF. CDR3 nucleotides: TGTGCCAGCAGCTTAGTCACAGCCTACGAGCAGTACTTC.

The genes are TRBV6-6 and TRBJ1-1; D gene unclear. Germline V gene lookup returns CDR1 MNHNY and CDR2 SVGAGI (reference sequence). The CDR3 is 15 amino acids. V was clipped by 2 bases and J by 1 base, with 11 bases between them. CDR3 amino acids: CASSYGDGTNTEAFF. The CDR3 DNA reads TGTGCCAGCAGTTACGGCGACGGCACGAACACTGAAGCTTTCTTT.

This clone was counted a few times. The chain joins TRBV7-2 to TRBJ2-7; D call uncertain. The CDR3 spans 16 residues. V dropped 2 bases and J dropped 1 base, with 15 bases sitting between them. Germline CDR1 and CDR2: SGHTA and FQGNSA. This CDR3 reads CASSLKGSASSYEQYF. CDR3 nucleotides: TGTGCCAGCAGCTTAAAGGGAAGCGCCTCATCCTACGAGCAGTACTTC. The complete variable domain, with remaining parts taken from reference TRBV7-2 and TRBJ2-7, reads GAGVSQSPSNKVTEKGKDVELRCDPISGHTALYWYRQSLGQGLEFLIYFQGNSAPDKSGLPSDRFSAERTGGSVSTLTIQRTQQEDSAVYLCASSLKGSASSYEQYFGPGTRLTVT.

This chain uses TRBV7-9 with TRBJ2-1; TRBD1 aligns across 7 bases. V shed 5 bases and J 4 bases; nucleotides not matched to a gene: 11. This CDR3 spans 16 amino acids. Germline lookup yields CDR1 SEHNR and CDR2 FQNEAQ (reference sequence). Here the CDR3 reads CASSKTGSIGYNEQFF. The DNA of the CDR3 is TGTGCCAGCAGCAAGACAGGGTCTATCGGATACAATGAGCAGTTCTTC.

The chain employs TRBV10-3 and TRBJ1-1; 9 bases match TRBD1. V trimming: 9 bases; J trimming: 1 base; junction bases outside the gene matches: 12. This CDR3 spans 16 amino acids. The germline gives CDR1 ENHRY, CDR2 SYGVKD. In DNA, the CDR3 is TGTGCCATTGGCCCGGGACAGGGCGACTCGAACACTGAAGCTTTCTTT. This gives the protein CAIGPGQGDSNTEAFF.

The chain uses TRBV7-9 and TRBJ1-3, with D uncertain. Germline V gene lookup returns CDR1 SEHNR and CDR2 FQNEAQ (reference sequence). This CDR3 comprises 12 residues. V gave up 2 bases and J gave up 4 bases, with 3 bases separating them. CDR3 in DNA: TGTGCCAGCAGCTTAACCGGAAACACCATATATTTT. It codes for CASSLTGNTIYF.